This is a list of T cell receptor beta chains from one sample in a study of blood T cell repertoires in COVID-19. Measured with immunoSEQ multiplex PCR; TCRdb has only the in-frame clones, and not every one. The sample records 40,000 or so clones, approximately 86% being singletons. Source material: peripheral blood. The receptors come from a man aged 35-49 years with active COVID-19. Both conserved end residues are part of each CDR3. A D gene is named only where the DNA matches it firmly. Only part of the rows carry a size: once, few, many, or a class if the clone is expanded.

TRBJ2-5	.	.	TRBV2	CASSRDTQETQYF	TGTGCCAGCAGCCGGGACACTCAAGAGACCCAGTACTTC
TRBJ1-1	.	.	TRBV5-1	CASSFGGVPEAFF	TGCGCCAGCAGCTTTGGAGGGGTCCCTGAAGCTTTCTTT
TRBJ2-1	TRBD1	.	TRBV6-5	CASSLDRGSYEQFF	TGTGCCAGCAGCCTCGACAGGGGTAGTTATGAGCAGTTCTTC
TRBJ1-1	TRBD1	.	TRBV4-1	CASSQGFKDRGEAFF	TGCGCCAGCAGCCAAGGATTCAAGGACAGGGGCGAAGCTTTCTTT
TRBJ1-6	TRBD1	.	TRBV7-2	CASSLAGQGRSPLHF	TGTGCCAGCAGCTTAGCAGGACAGGGGAGATCACCCCTCCACTTT
TRBJ2-1	TRBD2	.	TRBV19	CASSIGTSGTDRRFF	TGTGCCAGTAGTATAGGGACTAGCGGGACCGACCGGAGGTTCTTC
TRBJ2-1	TRBD2	once	TRBV5-1	CASSTGLGSNEQFF	TGCGCCAGCAGCACGGGACTAGGCTCCAATGAGCAGTTCTTC
TRBJ2-1	.	.	TRBV2	CASSTGYNEQFF	TGTGCCAGCAGTACAGGCTACAATGAGCAGTTCTTC
TRBJ2-7	TRBD1	once	TRBV6-6	CASSYFSGRGHHEQYF	TGTGCCAGCAGTTACTTTTCGGGCAGGGGGCACCACGAGCAGTACTTC
TRBJ2-2	TRBD1	few	TRBV18	CASSPQQGARDGELFF	TGTGCCAGCTCACCTCAACAGGGGGCTAGGGACGGGGAGCTGTTTTTT
TRBJ1-5	.	.	TRBV6-6	CASSGGRRGNQPQHF	TGTGCCAGCAGTGGGGGGAGGAGGGGCAATCAGCCCCAGCATTTT
TRBJ1-1	TRBD1	once	TRBV18	CASSPQGQADWNTEAFF	TGTGCCAGCTCACCCCAGGGACAGGCGGACTGGAACACTGAAGCTTTCTTT
TRBJ1-4	TRBD1	.	TRBV28	CASSFAFSGQGGSEKLFF	TGTGCCAGCAGTTTCGCCTTTTCCGGACAGGGTGGAAGCGAAAAACTGTTTTTT
TRBJ2-5	TRBD2	once	TRBV5-4	CASRPGGLAGGETQYF	TGTGCCAGCAGACCGGGAGGCCTAGCGGGAGGGGAGACCCAGTACTTC
TRBJ1-2	TRBD1	.	TRBV7-9	CASSRTGGASYGYTF	TGTGCCAGCAGCCGGACAGGGGGCGCGTCGTATGGCTACACCTTC
TRBJ1-3	.	once	TRBV9	CASSVGPQGGAGNTIYF	TGTGCCAGCAGCGTAGGTCCCCAGGGAGGGGCAGGAAACACCATATATTTT
TRBJ1-1	.	.	TRBV5-1	CASSFDTTNTEAFF	TGCGCCAGCAGCTTCGACACCACGAACACTGAAGCTTTCTTT
TRBJ2-5	.	.	TRBV7-7	CASRSEGETQYF	TGTGCCAGCAGGTCGGAGGGAGAGACCCAGTACTTC
TRBJ1-2	.	.	TRBV19	CASSPHREGDYGYTF	TGTGCCAGTAGTCCCCACCGGGAGGGGGACTATGGCTACACCTTC
TRBJ1-1	.	.	TRBV29-1	CSVAFRGMNTEAFF	TGCAGCGTTGCTTTCCGGGGAATGAACACTGAAGCTTTCTTT
TRBJ1-2	.	.	TRBV2	CASRYTDSYGYTF	TGTGCCAGCAGATATACCGACAGCTATGGCTACACCTTC
TRBJ2-7	TRBD2	.	TRBV5-4	CASSVGLAGAPYEQYF	TGTGCCAGCAGCGTGGGACTAGCGGGTGCTCCCTACGAGCAGTACTTC
TRBJ1-1	.	.	TRBV10-2	CASSPRGGTEAFF	TGCGCCAGCAGTCCCCGAGGGGGCACTGAAGCTTTCTTT
TRBJ2-2	TRBD1	.	TRBV11-3	CASSLSTDRGGGIGELFF	TGTGCCAGCAGCTTATCAACGGACAGGGGCGGTGGGATCGGGGAGCTGTTTTTT
TRBJ2-5	.	.	TRBV11-2	CASNQQGFQETQYF	TGTGCCAGCAACCAACAGGGATTCCAAGAGACCCAGTACTTC
TRBJ2-3	TRBD1	.	TRBV9	CASSARQGRTDTQYF	TGTGCCAGCAGCGCCCGACAGGGGCGCACAGATACGCAGTATTTT
TRBJ2-7	TRBD1	.	TRBV29-1	CSAGRTAGQGAWEQYF	TGCAGCGCCGGCAGAACAGCGGGACAGGGGGCGTGGGAGCAGTACTTC